This is a list of T cell receptor beta chains from one sample in a study of T cells after yellow fever vaccination. One entry per CDR3 protein, called by TCRdb with MiXCR from the 5' RACE reads. The sample carries over 85,000 distinct CDR3 sequences, 8% to 10% recorded once. Sample: CD8+ T cells not binding an NS4B(214-222) dextramer, sorted from PBMCs, taken approximately 16 days after the first yellow fever vaccination. These receptors came from a man aged 18 to 30 who received the YFV17D yellow fever vaccine. CDR3s leave out the opening cysteine and the closing phenylalanine or tryptophan.

12	TRBJ1-4	TRBV4-1	ASSQVGQAEKLF
16	TRBJ1-6	TRBV7-6	ASSLHGTGGHRDSPLH
12	TRBJ2-5	TRBV9	ASSVEGLQETQY
9	TRBJ2-3	TRBV9	ASSVGDTQY
11	TRBJ2-5	TRBV15	ATSGRDTETQY
12	TRBJ2-3	TRBV6-5	ASSSGGPTYTQY
12	TRBJ2-1	TRBV24-1	ATSDSGSYNEQF
16	TRBJ2-1	TRBV12-3/TRBV12-4	ASSSILDPGRGTNEQF
15	TRBJ2-2	TRBV10-3	AISEGLRRGDTGELF
13	TRBJ2-3	TRBV20-1	SVKNIPRGTDTQY
12	TRBJ2-1	TRBV6-2/TRBV6-3	ASRVAGGPNEQF
15	TRBJ2-7	TRBV5-5	ASSLVLAGGRGYEQY
11	TRBJ2-1	TRBV7-2	ASSLVPGNEQF
14	TRBJ1-1	TRBV18	ASSRERGTQNTEAF
14	TRBJ1-1	TRBV4-3	ASSLSSSGARTEAF
14	TRBJ2-2	TRBV29-1	SVEIPGNVGTGELF
13	TRBJ2-3	TRBV10-3	AISPLADPTDTQY
12	TRBJ2-4	TRBV6-5	ASSYGQGLAIQY
16	TRBJ2-5	TRBV3-1	ASSPFGQALGGQETQY
13	TRBJ1-6	TRBV6-1	ASSEGRQGYSPLH
12	TRBJ1-1	TRBV4-1	ASSLNGQLAEAF
12	TRBJ2-3	TRBV12-3/TRBV12-4	ASSPSDRTDTQY
13	TRBJ2-1	TRBV6-2/TRBV6-3	ASSYWGGSYNEQF
13	TRBJ2-4	TRBV5-6	ASSLGGGLENIQY
13	TRBJ2-1	TRBV19	ASSIGSGSSREQF
13	TRBJ1-5	TRBV20-1	SLRRRTNSNQPQH
15	TRBJ2-7	TRBV7-9	ASSLPFGGPSSYEQY
13	TRBJ2-5	TRBV15	ATQRSGQGGETQY
10	TRBJ1-1	TRBV5-1	ASSEGNTEAF
10	TRBJ2-1	TRBV11-2	ASSADRPEQF
11	TRBJ2-3	TRBV25-1	ASSDPITDTQY
10	TRBJ2-1	TRBV6-5	ASSYTPGEQF
15	TRBJ2-1	TRBV7-6	ASSSAKRGGPYNEQF
12	TRBJ2-3	TRBV5-1	ASSLVGGPDTQY
13	TRBJ2-5	TRBV9	ASSVGQTSQETQY
10	TRBJ2-1	TRBV9	ASSVAGPEQF
14	TRBJ2-3	TRBV7-3	ASSLRVAGGTDTQY
15	TRBJ2-1	TRBV7-9	ASSLYSGGYSYNEQF
13	TRBJ1-4	TRBV28	ASSFMLTGDEKLF
13	TRBJ2-6	TRBV7-9	ASSQGGPGANVLT
13	TRBJ1-4	TRBV25-1	ASQPRDRVYEKLF
13	TRBJ2-5	TRBV7-6	ASSPPGQYQETQY
14	TRBJ2-3	TRBV12-3/TRBV12-4	ASSWTAGYLTDTQY
13	TRBJ2-1	TRBV5-1	ASSSPQENRIEQF
12	TRBJ2-4	TRBV19	ASADPGLKNIQY
12	TRBJ2-1	TRBV7-2	ASSFNYPGDEQF